Described below is a single TCR beta chain sequence and its context. TCRdb's table, derived via immunoSEQ multiplex PCR, lists solely in-frame clones and lacks some. The sample gives more than 85,000 clones, 91% of which show up once; approximately 0.88% is in the top ten. The CDR3 length is 16 residues. Trimming at V came to 4 bases and at J to 8 bases, leaving 11 bases not matched to a gene. Germline V CDR1 and CDR2: KGHSH, LQKENI. The data belong to a study of PD-L1 blockade in urothelial cancer. Study context: Patients began atezolizumab, 1,200 mg intravenously every 3 weeks, in the mid-2010s.

The TCR originated in an elderly woman with urothelial cancer. This chain uses TRBV18 with TRBJ2-1; 10 nucleotides align to TRBD2. The starting material was PBMCs, obtained around atezolizumab (anti-PD-L1) treatment. The CDR3 coding sequence is TGTGCCAGCTCACGGACCTGGACTAGCGGCCGGGATGAGCAGTTCTTC. Translation: CASSRTWTSGRDEQFF.